The 14 T cell receptor beta chains in this list originate from one sample, sequenced in a study of blood T cell repertoires in COVID-19. Some clones are missing from TCRdb's copy, which holds only in-frame ones; the method was immunoSEQ multiplex PCR. Among approximately 260,000 clones listed, 89% were seen once. Sequenced: peripheral blood. The receptors here all came from a woman between 35 and 50 years old who had recovered from COVID-19.

This chain joins TRBV12-5 and TRBJ2-3; 7 bases are a match to TRBD2. Germline V gene data show CDR1 as LGHNT and CDR2 as FRNRAP. The ends lost 1 base at V and 3 bases at J; junction bases unmatched: 7. The CDR3 is made up of 16 amino acids. CDR3 nucleotide sequence: TGTGCTAGTGGTTTGGATCCGAGCGGGGTTACAGATACGCAGTATTTT. This sequence encodes CASGLDPSGVTDTQYF.

This chain uses TRBV14 with TRBJ1-1, with 7 nucleotides matching TRBD1. There are 14 residues in the CDR3. Trimming took 1 base from V and 8 from J; bases not matched to a gene: 7. Per the germline V gene, CDR1 is SGHDN and CDR2 is FVKESK. This chain's CDR3 is CASSQAVWDREAFF. DNA for the CDR3: TGTGCCAGCAGCCAAGCGGTGTGGGACAGAGAAGCTTTCTTT.

The genes are TRBV5-4 and TRBJ1-2; D not certain. Looked up from germline, CDR1 is SGHNT and CDR2 is YYREEE (reference sequence). V lost 4 bases and J lost 1, with 20 bases in between. This CDR3 is 17 amino acids long. For the CDR3, the DNA is TGTGCCAGCAGCAGCCCGGGGAGGACGGATAATAACTATGGCTACACCTTC. Translation gives CASSSPGRTDNNYGYTF. Looking up the rest from reference TRBV5-4 and TRBJ1-2 gives the full variable domain: ETGVTQSPTHLIKTRGQQVTLRCSSQSGHNTVSWYQQALGQGPQFIFQYYREEENGRGNFPPRFSGLQFPNYSSELNVNALELDDSALYLCASSSPGRTDNNYGYTFGSGTRLTVV.

The chain combines TRBV6-5 with TRBJ2-3, with D possibly matching TRBD2 (5 bases). CDR3 size: 16 residues. Germline CDR1 MNHEY, CDR2 SVGAGI. V was cut by 3 bases and J by 4 bases, with 17 bases left in between. The CDR3 protein is CASSYDPGMAADTQYF. In nucleotides, the CDR3 is TGTGCCAGCAGTTATGATCCGGGAATGGCGGCAGATACGCAGTATTTT.

The CDR3 here is CATTSLPSGGNEQFF. In nucleotides, the CDR3 is TGTGCCACCACTAGTTTGCCTAGCGGGGGGAATGAGCAGTTCTTC. The gene calls are TRBV10-3 and TRBJ2-1, with 11 bases that match TRBD2. Germline V gives CDR1 ENHRY, CDR2 SYGVKD. This CDR3 region has 15 residues. The ends lost 10 bases at V and 7 bases at J; junction bases unmatched: 12.

This rearrangement joins TRBV30 to TRBJ1-1, with a weak D call TRBD1 (5 bases). The V end was cut by 8 bases, the J end by 5 bases, with 18 bases between. Germline lookup yields CDR1 GTSNPN and CDR2 SVGIG (reference sequence). The CDR3 runs to 13 residues. CDR3 in DNA: TGTGCCAGTTTGGGACGGGGGTGGACTGAAGCTTTCTTT. This gives the protein CASLGRGWTEAFF.

This rearrangement joins TRBV19 to TRBJ2-5; D possibly corresponds to TRBD2 (5 bases). The germline V gene has CDR1 LNHDA and CDR2 SQIVND (reference sequence). The germline V and J ends were trimmed by 3 bases and 4 bases, with 12 bases remaining between them. There are 14 residues in the CDR3. CDR3 sequence: CASSMVSRAETQYF. The CDR3, as DNA: TGTGCCAGTAGTATGGTCTCGCGGGCAGAGACCCAGTACTTC.

The V gene is TRBV6-5, the J gene TRBJ1-2; no clear D gene. Between the trimmed V and J ends, which lost 5 bases and 3 bases, there was a span of 16 bases. CDR1 MNHEY and CDR2 SVGAGI come from the germline V gene. The CDR3 has 15 residues. CDR3 coding DNA: TGTGCCAGCAGTCCGTTTAAGAAGAGCGACTATGGCTACACCTTC. Translated, it gives CASSPFKKSDYGYTF.

CDR3 protein: CASSLVVAAYPGTQYF. The CDR3 DNA sequence: TGTGCCAGCAGCTTAGTAGTAGCGGCCTACCCAGGGACCCAGTACTTC. The chain has TRBV7-8 and TRBJ2-5; possibly TRBD2 for D (6 bases). Germline-derived CDR1 and CDR2 are SGHVS and FQNEAQ. This CDR3 comprises 16 residues. V was clipped by 1 base and J by 7 bases, with 19 bases between them.

The rearrangement joins TRBV3-1 (or the pseudogene TRBV3-2) to TRBJ1-3; D remains ambiguous. V lost 0 bases and J lost 0, with 9 bases in between. In germline, CDR1 is LGHDT, CDR2 YNNKEL (reference sequence). This CDR3 comprises 16 residues. The CDR3 DNA follows: TGTGCCAGCAGCCAAGATACGCCCAGCTCTGGAAACACCATATATTTT. As protein: CASSQDTPSSGNTIYF.

V and J are TRBV30 and TRBJ1-4; 10 positions agree with TRBD1. The CDR3 length is 14 residues. Germline CDR1 and CDR2: GTSNPN and SVGIG (reference sequence). After removal of 2 bases from V and 6 bases from J, the junction contained 3 bases not matched to a gene. CDR3 bases: TGTGCCTGGAGTAGCGGGACAGGGGATGAAAAACTGTTTTTT. Translating gives CAWSSGTGDEKLFF.

This clone was counted a few times. The V call is TRBV11-2, the J call TRBJ2-3, with 8 bases matching TRBD2. The CDR3 contains 16 residues. Trimming at V came to 9 bases and at J to 6 bases, leaving 17 bases not matched to a gene. Germline CDR1 and CDR2: SGHAT and FQNNGV. CDR3 coding DNA: TGTGCCAGTGGGGTTGGGACTAGAGGGTTCGGCGATACGCAGTATTTT. Translating gives CASGVGTRGFGDTQYF.

The V call is TRBV7-2, the J call TRBJ2-1, with 8 bases that match TRBD2. The J segment lost 10 bases and the V segment lost 5 bases, leaving 13 bases of the junction unmatched. Germline V gene data show CDR1 as SGHTA and CDR2 as FQGNSA. CDR3 length equals 15 residues. CDR3 loop: CASSGGSGMFGEQFF. In DNA form, the CDR3 reads TGTGCCAGCAGCGGAGGTAGCGGGATGTTCGGGGAGCAGTTCTTC.

This chain uses TRBV30 with TRBJ1-2; maybe TRBD1 (6 bases). V was shortened by 0 bases and J by 10 bases, with 15 bases between the two germline ends. The CDR3 consists of 13 residues. The germline gives CDR1 GTSNPN, CDR2 SVGIG (reference sequence). The CDR3 loop is CAWSVGQGTHYTF. CDR3 in DNA: TGTGCCTGGAGTGTAGGGCAGGGGACCCACTACACCTTC.